This entry features one T cell receptor beta chain sequence. The method was immunoSEQ multiplex PCR; TCRdb's version includes in-frame clones alone and lacks a portion of them. The sample shows 63,000 or so clones, around 88% of them seen only once. The V end was cut by 4 bases, the J end by 2 bases, with 20 bases between. Germline V gene data show CDR1 as MGHRA and CDR2 as YSYEKL. This CDR3 has 17 amino acids. The sample is drawn from a study of OX40 agonist ivuxolimab in advanced cancers. About the study: Patients with prior anti-PD-1, anti-PD-L1 or anti-CTLA-4 therapy were eligible; less than 50% had some.

The starting material was CD4+ or CD8+ T cells sorted from blood, obtained in a trial of the OX40 agonist ivuxolimab. The TCR comes from an adult with an advanced solid tumor such as melanoma, head and neck, liver or kidney cancer. The rearrangement joins TRBV4-1 to TRBJ2-5, with D perhaps TRBD1 or TRBD2 (5 bases each). DNA of the CDR3: TGCGCCAGCAGCCGCGTCACCACGGGACGGCGACAAGAGACCCAGTACTTC. Protein sequence: CASSRVTTGRRQETQYF.